This T cell receptor beta chain was retrieved from a study of OX40 agonist ivuxolimab in advanced cancers. Measured with immunoSEQ multiplex PCR; TCRdb has only the in-frame clones, and not every one. The sample has 65,000 to 85,000 clones; about 89% are singletons. The CDR3 has 15 residues. With 5 bases removed from V and 0 bases from J, the gap between germline ends came to 10 bases. From germline, CDR1 is SGHVS and CDR2 FQNEAQ. J is TRBJ1-4 and V is TRBV7-8; the D gene is possibly TRBD1 (6 bases). The sequence was collected from an adult with an advanced solid tumor such as melanoma, head and neck, liver or kidney cancer. Sequenced here: CD4+ or CD8+ T cells sorted from blood, sampled in a trial of the OX40 agonist ivuxolimab. This CDR3 is CASSQDSATNEKLFF. Here the CDR3 DNA reads TGTGCCAGCAGCCAGGACAGTGCAACTAATGAAAAACTGTTTTTT.